A single sample is the source of the 3 T cell receptor beta chains below, sequenced in a study of identical twins. Each CDR3 protein is one row after TCRdb ran MiXCR on the 5' RACE reads. The table includes roughly 280,000 distinct CDR3 sequences, roughly 8.6% detected once. Separately, the same data were catalogued under a study of yellow fever vaccine responses in identical twins.

The sequenced sample consisted of CD8+ T cells sorted from blood. These receptors all stem from a woman between 18 and 29 years old in good health.

This clonotype was found many times. J is TRBJ2-3 and V is TRBV4-1; D is uncertain. Deletions cut 4 bases from V and 6 bases from J, with 8 bases between. Germline V gene lookup returns CDR1 MGHRA and CDR2 YSYEKL. This CDR3 is 12 amino acids long. CDR3: CASSLPMDTQYF. CDR3 nucleotides: TGCGCCAGCAGCCTTCCGATGGATACGCAGTATTTT.

This clonotype was seen a few times. The chain couples TRBV27 to TRBJ2-7; 10 bases align to TRBD2. V was pared by 6 bases and J by 3 bases, with 5 bases of the junction left unmatched. From germline, CDR1 is MNHEY and CDR2 SMNVEV (reference sequence). This CDR3 is 14 amino acids long. The CDR3 DNA is TGTGCCAGCAGACTCCTAGCGGGAGACTACGAGCAGTACTTC. This gives the protein CASRLLAGDYEQYF.

The genes are TRBV15 and TRBJ2-7, with D perhaps given as TRBD1 or TRBD2 (5 bases each). Trimming cost V 4 bases and J 7 bases, with 20 bases left between them. The CDR3 spans 15 residues. From germline, CDR1 is LNHNV and CDR2 YYDKDF (reference sequence). CDR3 bases: TGTGCCACCAGCATACGGGACCGCACGCGGTTGGAGCAGTACTTC. Protein product: CATSIRDRTRLEQYF.